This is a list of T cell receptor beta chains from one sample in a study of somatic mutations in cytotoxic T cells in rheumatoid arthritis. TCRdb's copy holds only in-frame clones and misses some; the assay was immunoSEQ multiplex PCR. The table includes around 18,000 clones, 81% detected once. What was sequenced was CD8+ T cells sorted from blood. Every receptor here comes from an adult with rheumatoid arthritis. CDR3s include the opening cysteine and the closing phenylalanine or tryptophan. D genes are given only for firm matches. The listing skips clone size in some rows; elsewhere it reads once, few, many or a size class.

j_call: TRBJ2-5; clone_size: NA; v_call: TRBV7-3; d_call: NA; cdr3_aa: CASSLTVRETQYF; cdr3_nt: TGTGCCAGCAGCTTAACGGTCAGAGAGACCCAGTACTTC
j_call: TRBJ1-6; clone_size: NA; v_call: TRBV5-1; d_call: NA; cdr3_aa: CASSALGAGVDNSPLHF; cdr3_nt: TGCGCCAGCAGCGCTCTTGGGGCAGGGGTAGATAATTCACCCCTCCACTTT
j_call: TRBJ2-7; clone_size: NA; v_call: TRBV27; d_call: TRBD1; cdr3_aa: CASSFAGGQGASYEQYF; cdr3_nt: TGTGCCAGCAGTTTCGCCGGTGGACAGGGGGCGTCCTACGAGCAGTACTTC
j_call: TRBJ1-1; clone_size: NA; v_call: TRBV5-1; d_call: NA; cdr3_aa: CASSLVYRDPRGNTEAFF; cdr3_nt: TGCGCCAGCAGCTTGGTTTACCGGGACCCCAGAGGGAACACTGAAGCTTTCTTT
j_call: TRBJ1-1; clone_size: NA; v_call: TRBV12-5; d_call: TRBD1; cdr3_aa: CASGLLGQGEAFF; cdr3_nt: TGTGCTAGTGGTTTGTTGGGACAGGGGGAAGCTTTCTTT
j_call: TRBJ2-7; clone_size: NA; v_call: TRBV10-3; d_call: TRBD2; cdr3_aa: CAIRLGGGAYEQYF; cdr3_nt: TGTGCCATCAGACTCGGCGGGGGGGCGTACGAGCAGTACTTC
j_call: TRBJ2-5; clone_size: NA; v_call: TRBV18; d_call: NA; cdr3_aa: CASSPPAETQYF; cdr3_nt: TGTGCCAGCTCACCACCGGCGGAGACCCAGTACTTC
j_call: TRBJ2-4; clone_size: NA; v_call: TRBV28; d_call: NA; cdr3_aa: CASSWASEAKNIQYF; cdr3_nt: TGTGCCAGCAGTTGGGCGTCGGAGGCCAAAAACATTCAGTACTTC
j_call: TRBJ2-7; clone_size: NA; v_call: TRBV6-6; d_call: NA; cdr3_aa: CASSGAIQGYEQYF; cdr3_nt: TGTGCCAGCAGTGGCGCAATACAGGGTTACGAGCAGTACTTC
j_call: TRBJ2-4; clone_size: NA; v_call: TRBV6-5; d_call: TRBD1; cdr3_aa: CASSYTDRGSNIQYF; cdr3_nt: TGTGCCAGCAGTTATACGGACAGGGGGTCAAACATTCAGTACTTC
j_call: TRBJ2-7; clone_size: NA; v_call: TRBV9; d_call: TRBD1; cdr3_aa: CASSPDRGNEQYF; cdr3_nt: TGTGCCAGCAGCCCGGACAGGGGCAACGAGCAGTACTTC
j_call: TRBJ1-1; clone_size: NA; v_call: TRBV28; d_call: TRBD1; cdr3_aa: CASIRKGGQGNTEAFF; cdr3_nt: TGTGCCAGCATACGCAAAGGAGGACAGGGGAACACTGAAGCTTTCTTT
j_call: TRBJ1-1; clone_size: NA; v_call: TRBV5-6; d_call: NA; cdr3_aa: CASSYTGALNTEAFF; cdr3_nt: TGTGCCAGCAGTTATACAGGAGCCCTGAACACTGAAGCTTTCTTT
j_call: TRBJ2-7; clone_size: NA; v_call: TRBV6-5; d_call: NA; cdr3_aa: CASSQNPYEQYF; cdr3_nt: TGTGCCAGCAGCCAAAACCCCTACGAGCAGTACTTC
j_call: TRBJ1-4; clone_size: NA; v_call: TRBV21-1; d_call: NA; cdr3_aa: CASNGSGTNEKLFF; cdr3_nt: TGTGCCAGCAACGGCTCCGGCACTAATGAAAAACTGTTTTTT
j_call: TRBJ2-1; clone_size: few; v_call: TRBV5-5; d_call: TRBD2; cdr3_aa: CASAPHHGGRVDEQFF; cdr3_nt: TGTGCCAGCGCGCCCCACCATGGCGGGAGGGTGGATGAGCAGTTCTTC
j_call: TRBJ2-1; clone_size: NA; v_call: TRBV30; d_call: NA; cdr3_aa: CAWRETSNEQFF; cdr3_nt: TGTGCCTGGAGGGAAACTAGCAATGAGCAGTTCTTC
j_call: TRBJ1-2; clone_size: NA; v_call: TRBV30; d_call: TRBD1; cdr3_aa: CAWSTGGVGYTF; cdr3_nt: TGTGCCTGGAGTACAGGGGGCGTTGGCTACACCTTC
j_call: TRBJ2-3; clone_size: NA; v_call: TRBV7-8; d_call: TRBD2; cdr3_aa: CASSLNLGGSTDTQYF; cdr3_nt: TGTGCCAGCAGCTTAAATTTGGGGGGGAGCACAGATACGCAGTATTTT
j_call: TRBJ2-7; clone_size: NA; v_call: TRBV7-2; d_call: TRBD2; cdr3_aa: CASSFGGSSYEQYF; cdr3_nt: TGTGCCAGCAGCTTCGGCGGGAGCTCCTACGAGCAGTACTTC